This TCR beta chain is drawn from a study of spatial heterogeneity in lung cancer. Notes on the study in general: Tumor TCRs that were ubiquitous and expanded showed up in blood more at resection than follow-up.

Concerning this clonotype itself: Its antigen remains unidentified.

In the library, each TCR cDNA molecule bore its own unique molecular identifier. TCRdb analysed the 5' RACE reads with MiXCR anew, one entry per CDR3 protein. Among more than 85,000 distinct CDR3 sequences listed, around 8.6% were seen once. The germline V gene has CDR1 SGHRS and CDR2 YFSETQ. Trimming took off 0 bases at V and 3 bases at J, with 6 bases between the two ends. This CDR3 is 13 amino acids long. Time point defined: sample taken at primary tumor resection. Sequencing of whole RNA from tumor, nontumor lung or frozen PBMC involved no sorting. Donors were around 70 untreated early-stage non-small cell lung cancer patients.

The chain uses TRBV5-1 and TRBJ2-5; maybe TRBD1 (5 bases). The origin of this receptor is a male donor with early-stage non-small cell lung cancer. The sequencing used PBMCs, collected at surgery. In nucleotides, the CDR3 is TGCGCCAGCAGCTTGGAGACAGAAGAGACCCAGTACTTC. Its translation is CASSLETEETQYF. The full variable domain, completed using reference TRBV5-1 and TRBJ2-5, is KAGVTQTPRYLIKTRGQQVTLSCSPISGHRSVSWYQQTPGQGLQFLFEYFSETQRNKGNFPGRFSGRQFSNSRSEMNVSTLELGDSALYLCASSLETEETQYFGPGTRLLVL.